This T cell receptor beta chain was documented in a study of technical replicates of blood from a few donors. Using immunoSEQ multiplex PCR, the repertoire was profiled, and TCRdb retains in-frame clones only, with some absent. The sample shows 55,000 to 75,000 clones, 90% to 95% of them seen only once. The CDR3 runs 15 residues. The V and J ends lost 4 bases and 4 bases respectively, with 15 bases between them. CDR1 SGHDN and CDR2 FVKESK come from the germline V gene. The J gene is TRBJ2-3, the V gene TRBV14; a weak D match, TRBD1 (5 bases). The sample comprised PBMCs. The source of this sequence is a human donor in good health. Some clones in this sample may be carry-over from other donors' samples. The chain's CDR3 is CASSRYSQGADTQYF. CDR3 nucleotide sequence: TGTGCCAGCAGCCGATATTCCCAGGGCGCAGATACGCAGTATTTT. Full variable domain (outside the CDR3, taken from reference TRBV14 and TRBJ2-3): EAGVTQFPSHSVIEKGQTVTLRCDPISGHDNLYWYRRVMGKEIKFLLHFVKESKQDESGMPNNRFLAERTGGTYSTLKVQPAELEDSGVYFCASSRYSQGADTQYFGPGTRLTVL.